Below are 2 T cell receptor beta chains sequenced from a single sample in a study of T cells in Graves' hyperthyroidism and ophthalmopathy. Amplification of TCR beta CDR3 regions used RNA as the template. TCR CDR3 regions were first amplified by RT-PCR with HTBI primers. TCRdb re-called the multiplex PCR reads through MiXCR, storing one row per CDR3 protein. The sample lists 650,000 to 750,000 distinct CDR3 sequences; about 14% were seen once. Sequencing was carried out using blood. The origin of the receptors is a woman between 18 and 29 years old with Graves' hyperthyroidism.

This clonotype has ten or more counts. The V and J genes are TRBV9 and TRBJ2-1, with 7 positions matching TRBD1. Germline assignment: CDR1 SGDLS and CDR2 YYNGEE. The V gene end was trimmed by 3 bases and the J gene end by 6 bases; junction bases not matched to a gene: 12. The CDR3 has 16 residues. The CDR3 sequence is CASSAPTGRQSNEQFF. CDR3 DNA: TGTGCCAGCAGCGCGCCGACAGGGCGGCAGAGCAATGAGCAGTTCTTC.

This clonotype occurred many times. J is TRBJ2-3 and V is TRBV10-3; 11 bases map to TRBD2. In germline, CDR1 is ENHRY, CDR2 SYGVKD. V trimming: 6 bases; J trimming: 0 bases; junction bases outside the gene matches: 11. CDR3 size: 18 residues. The CDR3, as DNA: TGTGCCATCAGCAGGGGACAACTAGCGGGAGCTAGCACAGATACGCAGTATTTT. Residues: CAISRGQLAGASTDTQYF.